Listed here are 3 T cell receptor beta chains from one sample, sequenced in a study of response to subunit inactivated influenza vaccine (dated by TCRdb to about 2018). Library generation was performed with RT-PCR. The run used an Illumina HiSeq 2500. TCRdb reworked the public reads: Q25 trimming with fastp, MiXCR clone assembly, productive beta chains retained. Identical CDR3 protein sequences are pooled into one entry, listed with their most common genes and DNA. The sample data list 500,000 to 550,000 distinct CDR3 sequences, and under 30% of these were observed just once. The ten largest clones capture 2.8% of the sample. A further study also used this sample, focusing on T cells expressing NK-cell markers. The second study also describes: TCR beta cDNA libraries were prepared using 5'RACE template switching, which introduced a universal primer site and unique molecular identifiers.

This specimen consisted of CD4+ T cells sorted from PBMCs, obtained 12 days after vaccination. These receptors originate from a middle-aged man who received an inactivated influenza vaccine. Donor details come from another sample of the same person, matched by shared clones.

CDR3 coding DNA: TGTGCCAGCAGCCATACAGGGGAGGGCAGCAATCAGCCCCAGCATTTT. It translates to CASSHTGEGSNQPQHF. V is TRBV4-2 and J is TRBJ1-5, with 7 bases identical to TRBD1. Germline V CDR1 and CDR2: LGHNA, YNFKEQ. This CDR3 contains 16 residues. V lost 3 bases to trimming and J lost 1 base; unmatched junction nucleotides: 6.

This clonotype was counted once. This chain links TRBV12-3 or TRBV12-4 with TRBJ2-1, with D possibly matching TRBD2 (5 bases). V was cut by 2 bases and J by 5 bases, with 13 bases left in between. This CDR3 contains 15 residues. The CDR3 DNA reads TGTGCCAGCAGTTTATCGGCGGGCCTGCACAATGAGCAGTTCTTC. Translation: CASSLSAGLHNEQFF.

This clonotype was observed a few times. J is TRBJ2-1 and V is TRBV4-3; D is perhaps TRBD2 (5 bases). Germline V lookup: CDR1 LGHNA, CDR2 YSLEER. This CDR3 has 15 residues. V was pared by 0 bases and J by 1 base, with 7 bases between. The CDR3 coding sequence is TGCGCCAGCAGCCAAGATGGAGGTTCCTACAATGAGCAGTTCTTC. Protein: CASSQDGGSYNEQFF.